These 5 T cell receptor beta chains originate from one sample sequenced in a study of graft-versus-host responses after intestinal transplantation (dated by TCRdb to the early 2020s). Library construction relied on the immunoSEQ multiplex PCR assay. This is the immuneACCESS table as TCRdb keeps it, with only in-frame sequences that have V and J called. A part of the clones is gone; compared with another copy, unresolved V genes explain less than half, and the rest is unexplained. Recorded for this sample are some 110,000 clones; approximately 94% of them occurred a single time. Jointly, the top ten make up about 0.2% of the sample. No antigens are known for them. According to the study, the label for this sample's time point signals: cells obtained before transplantation from donor or recipient. Specimen: unstimulated CD4+ T cells sorted from spleen or lymph node cells, collected before transplant. All receptors come from a human donor who was the organ donor for an intestinal transplant.

This chain links TRBV11-2 with TRBJ2-7; no reliable D call. The germline V gene has CDR1 SGHAT and CDR2 FQNNGV. The CDR3 has 12 residues. V was trimmed by 4 bases and J by 8 bases, leaving 12 bases between them. The DNA of the CDR3 is TGTGCCAGCAGCTCCGCTATGAGTAAGCAGTACTTC. Its protein is CASSSAMSKQYF.

CDR3 sequence (DNA): TGCGCCAGCAGCCAGTCCCGTACAACAGGTGCTAACTATGGCTACACCTTC. This gives the protein CASSQSRTTGANYGYTF. The chain combines TRBV5-1 with TRBJ1-2, with D possibly matching TRBD1 (5 bases). Looked up from germline, CDR1 is SGHRS and CDR2 is YFSETQ. The CDR3 extends over 17 amino acids. Trimming took off 4 bases at V and 0 bases at J, with 19 bases between the two ends.

In its sample, this clone was seen once. The rearrangement joins TRBV28 to TRBJ2-7; D is perhaps TRBD1 (6 bases). Germline values: CDR1 MDHEN, CDR2 SYDVKM. The CDR3 loop spans 13 amino acids. V was trimmed by 4 bases and J by 4 bases, leaving 11 bases between them. CDR3 residues: CASSSGQSYEQYF. The DNA for the CDR3 is TGTGCCAGCAGTTCCGGACAGTCATACGAGCAGTACTTC. The whole variable domain, filled in from reference TRBV28 and TRBJ2-7, reads DVKVTQSSRYLVKRTGEKVFLECVQDMDHENMFWYRQDPGLGLRLIYFSYDVKMKEKGDIPEGYSVSREKKERFSLILESASTNQTSMYLCASSSGQSYEQYFGPGTRLTVT.

The chain links TRBV7-2 to TRBJ2-6; D unclear. CDR3 length: 15 residues. Germline CDR1 SGHTA, CDR2 FQGNSA. Trimming shortened V by 5 bases and J by 0 bases, and 8 bases separated the two germline ends. The CDR3 protein is CASSPVISGANVLTF. The CDR3 region has the DNA TGTGCCAGCAGCCCAGTTATCTCTGGGGCCAACGTCCTGACTTTC.

The rearrangement joins TRBV5-1 to TRBJ2-7; TRBD1 matches at 7 bases. Germline V gives CDR1 SGHRS, CDR2 YFSETQ. Unmatched junction bases numbered 4, after V lost 0 bases and J lost 4 bases. This CDR3 has 14 amino acids. The chain's CDR3 is CASSLEGDSYEQYF. The DNA for the CDR3 is TGCGCCAGCAGCTTGGAAGGGGACAGTTACGAGCAGTACTTC.